A selection of T cell receptor beta chains follows, all from one sample in a study of human T cells and chemical hapten exposure. TCRdb itself ran the RACE reads through MiXCR, one entry per CDR3 protein. The data hold 65,000 to 95,000 distinct CDR3 sequences, with 6.5% to 8% observed a single time. The material was whole blood, obtained in connection with sensitization to the hapten diphenylcyclopropenone (DPC). The receptors shown here come from a woman aged 25 to 39 with alopecia areata. Some clones in this sample may be carry-over from other donors' samples. Each CDR3 is given with its conserved first and last residue.

TRBJ1-1 | TRBV29-1 | CSVQLTTGMNTEAFF
TRBJ1-4 | TRBV5-4 | CASSLRRSNEKLFF
TRBJ2-1 | TRBV12-5 | CAGTYSYNEQFF
TRBJ2-3 | TRBV6-6 | CASTPPRGGADTQYF
TRBJ2-1 | TRBV5-1 | CASSRDRAVFGQFF
TRBJ2-5 | TRBV3-1 | CASSPTPGGGFHTQYF
TRBJ1-3 | TRBV4-2 | CASSQDQGGSGITIYF
TRBJ2-5 | TRBV5-1 | CASSLHRDQETQYF
TRBJ1-2 | TRBV27 | CASSLRLNYGYTF
TRBJ2-2 | TRBV20-1 | CSAGRGGPNTGELFF